One sample yielded the 15 T cell receptor beta chains listed below, sequenced in a study of vaccination and CD4 T cells after COVID-19. Their cognate antigens are unknown. Treatment defined: approximately 10-day PBMC culture with coronavirus spike peptide pools or control peptides (ViraFEST assay). Sequencing of the DNA from cultured CD4+ T cells was carried out with the Oncomine TCR Beta short-read assay. Via MiXCR, TCRdb re-called the PCR reads, giving one row per CDR3 protein. This sample carries about 19,000 distinct CDR3 sequences, roughly 49% of them seen once, and the ten largest clones take roughly 18%. The sample here was CD4+ T cells from blood, cultured in vitro, taken before SARS-CoV-2 vaccination. Receptor source: a human donor who had recovered from COVID-19.

In this sample, this clonotype turned up a few times. The chain carries TRBV20-1 and TRBJ2-1; TRBD2 aligns across 8 bases. This CDR3 region has 19 residues. V was clipped by 1 base and J by 8 bases; unmatched bases: 22. The germline V gene encodes CDR1 DFQATT and CDR2 SNEGSKA (reference sequence). CDR3 protein: CSARVKSPLGGRSTHEQFF. The CDR3 DNA reads as TGCAGTGCTAGAGTTAAAAGCCCCCTAGGCGGGAGGTCTACCCATGAGCAGTTCTTC.

This clonotype was found a few times. This chain uses TRBV28 with TRBJ2-5, with 7 nucleotides matching TRBD2. V lost 4 bases, J lost 0 bases, and 8 bases stayed unmatched. The germline gives CDR1 MDHEN, CDR2 SYDVKM. The length of the CDR3 is 16 residues. Here the CDR3 reads CASSSTSVLYQETQYF. The CDR3 nucleotides are TGTGCCAGCAGTTCAACTAGCGTACTTTACCAAGAGACCCAGTACTTC. The entire variable domain, with the rest obtained from reference TRBV28 and TRBJ2-5, is as follows: DVKVTQSSRYLVKRTGEKVFLECVQDMDHENMFWYRQDPGLGLRLIYFSYDVKMKEKGDIPEGYSVSREKKERFSLILESASTNQTSMYLCASSSTSVLYQETQYFGPGTRLLVL.

The rearrangement joins TRBV11-3 to TRBJ2-7; 11 positions match TRBD2. TRBJ2-5 matches the DNA end more closely, so the J call is doubtful. CDR1 and CDR2 (germline): SGHNT, YENEEA. This CDR3 is 16 amino acids long. The DNA of the CDR3 is TGTGCCAGCAGCTTAGGTAGCGGGAGGGGAGGAGAGACCCAGTACTTC. It specifies CASSLGSGRGGETQYF.

V and J are TRBV28 and TRBJ2-7; 11 positions agree with TRBD2. Unmatched junction bases numbered 4, after V lost 9 bases and J lost 0 bases. The V gene's germline CDR1 is MDHEN and CDR2 SYDVKM. The CDR3 consists of 14 residues. The CDR3 reads CARGTSGNSYEQYF. The CDR3 nucleotides read TGTGCCAGGGGGACTAGCGGAAACTCCTACGAGCAGTACTTC.

The genes are TRBV7-3 and TRBJ2-2; the match to TRBD1 covers 7 bases. The CDR3 consists of 13 residues. Germline lookup yields CDR1 SGHTA and CDR2 FQGTGA. With 2 bases clipped from V and 6 bases from J, the junction kept 0 bases outside the gene matches. The CDR3 DNA reads as TGTGCCAGCAGCTTAGACAGGGCCGGGGAGCTGTTTTTT. Its translation is CASSLDRAGELFF.

This clonotype was seen a handful of times. V and J are TRBV10-3 and TRBJ1-2; D is unresolved. Germline-derived CDR1 and CDR2 are ENHRY and SYGVKD. Trimming removed 7 bases from V and 5 bases from J, with 11 bases in between. The CDR3 totals 12 residues. The CDR3 loop is CAITGSAYGYTF. The CDR3 nucleotides are TGTGCCATCACCGGCAGCGCTTATGGCTACACCTTC.

The chain combines TRBV6-5 with TRBJ1-1; tentative D call: TRBD1 (5 bases). The V end lost 4 bases, the J end lost 1 base, and 13 bases lay between the germline ends. CDR3 length: 15 residues. Germline V CDR1 and CDR2: MNHEY, SVGAGI. This chain's CDR3 is CASSSRGTENTEAFF. CDR3 nucleotide sequence: TGTGCCAGCAGTTCCCGGGGGACGGAGAACACTGAAGCTTTCTTT.

This clonotype has a handful of counts. V usage is TRBV7-9 and J usage is TRBJ1-1; D not resolved. Trimming cost V 7 bases and J 3 bases, with 18 bases left between them. CDR3 length: 15 residues. From germline, CDR1 is SEHNR and CDR2 FQNEAQ (reference sequence). CDR3 DNA: TGTGCCAGCACCACCCTGGGGAGGTTTGACACTGAAGCTTTCTTT. Residues: CASTTLGRFDTEAFF.

The chain recombines TRBV7-2 with TRBJ2-1; TRBD2 aligns across 7 bases. Unmatched junction bases numbered 3, after V lost 3 bases and J lost 7 bases. This CDR3 comprises 13 residues. In germline, CDR1 is SGHTA, CDR2 FQGNSA. The DNA of the CDR3 is TGTGCCAGCAGCTTTGGGAGGGCGAATGAGCAGTTCTTC. Translation: CASSFGRANEQFF.

Only a few counts were recorded for this clonotype. The chain employs TRBV7-8 and TRBJ2-7, with 7 bases that match TRBD2. The CDR3 contains 13 residues. Germline V lookup: CDR1 SGHVS, CDR2 FQNEAQ. Trimming took 5 bases from V and 0 from J; bases not matched to a gene: 1. The CDR3 DNA reads TGTGCCAGCAGCCGCGGGAGCTCCTACGAGCAGTACTTC. This encodes CASSRGSSYEQYF.

The chain joins TRBV10-3 to TRBJ2-7; 15 positions agree with TRBD2. CDR1 and CDR2 (germline): ENHRY, SYGVKD. Losses at the gene ends were 2 bases for V and 7 bases for J; bases not matched to a gene: 9. The CDR3 runs 17 residues. The CDR3 protein is CAISEPGLAGGSGEQYF. The CDR3 DNA reads TGTGCCATCAGTGAGCCGGGACTAGCGGGAGGATCAGGAGAGCAGTACTTC.

J is TRBJ2-3 and V is TRBV15, with D unresolved. The CDR3 covers 15 residues. CDR1 LNHNV and CDR2 YYDKDF come from the germline V gene (reference sequence). V was shortened by 0 bases and J by 2 bases, with 9 bases between the two germline ends. CDR3 amino acids: CATSRDSFPTDTQYF. CDR3 sequence (DNA): TGTGCCACCAGCAGAGATTCTTTCCCCACAGATACGCAGTATTTT.

This clonotype was seen once. This chain joins TRBV20-1 and TRBJ2-1; D may be TRBD2 (5 bases). CDR3 length equals 13 residues. The germline gives CDR1 DFQATT, CDR2 SNEGSKA (reference sequence). V was shortened by 4 bases and J by 8 bases, with 15 bases between the two germline ends. The CDR3 region is CSATEDNSYEQFF. For the CDR3, the DNA is TGCAGTGCTACGGAGGATAATTCGTATGAGCAGTTCTTC.

J is TRBJ2-2 and V is TRBV7-6, with a tentative D call TRBD1 (6 bases). Germline-derived CDR1 and CDR2 are SGHVS and FNYEAQ. V lost 1 base, J lost 6 bases, and 15 bases lay in between. The CDR3 spans 16 residues. The CDR3 sequence: CASSLGMQGLSGELFF. The CDR3 nucleotides are TGTGCCAGCAGCTTAGGCATGCAGGGGTTGTCCGGGGAGCTGTTTTTT.

This chain uses TRBV27 with TRBJ1-5; D might be TRBD1 (5 bases). Between the trimmed V and J ends, which lost 2 bases and 4 bases, there was a span of 9 bases. The CDR3 consists of 14 residues. In germline, CDR1 is MNHEY, CDR2 SMNVEV (reference sequence). CDR3 nucleotides: TGTGCCAGCAGTTTACTAGGGGTAAATCAGCCCCAGCATTTT. Its protein product is CASSLLGVNQPQHF.